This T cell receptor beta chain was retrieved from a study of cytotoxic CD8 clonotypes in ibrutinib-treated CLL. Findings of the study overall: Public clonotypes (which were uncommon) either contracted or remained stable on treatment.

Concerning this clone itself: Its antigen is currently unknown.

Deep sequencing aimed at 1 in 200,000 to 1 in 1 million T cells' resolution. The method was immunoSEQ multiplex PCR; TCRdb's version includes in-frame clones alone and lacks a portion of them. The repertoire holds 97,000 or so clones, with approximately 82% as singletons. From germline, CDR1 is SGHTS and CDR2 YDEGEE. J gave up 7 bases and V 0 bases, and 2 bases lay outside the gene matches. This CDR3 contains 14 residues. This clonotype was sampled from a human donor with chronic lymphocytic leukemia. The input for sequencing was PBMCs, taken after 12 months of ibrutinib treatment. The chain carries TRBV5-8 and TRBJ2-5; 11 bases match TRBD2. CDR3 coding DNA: TGTGCCAGCAGCTTGGCCCTAGCGGGGGGGACCCAGTACTTC. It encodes CASSLALAGGTQYF.